This is a list of T cell receptor beta chains from one sample in a study of shared clonotypes between healthy human individuals. The protocol was immunoSEQ multiplex PCR, while the TCRdb copy is restricted to in-frame clones and leaves out a portion. This sample has about half a million clones, with 70% to 80% found just once. Sequenced sample: PBMCs. Every receptor here comes from a woman aged 35 to 49 in good health. Some clones in this sample may be carry-over from other donors' samples. Each CDR3 is given with its conserved first and last residue. D genes are given only for firm matches. The size entry is marked missing in some rows and otherwise reads once, few, many or a size class.

>TRBJ2-6|.|TRBV4-1|.
TGCGCCAGCAGCCAAGTGGTAGGCTCTGGGGCCAACGTCCTGACTTTC
CASSQVVGSGANVLTF
>TRBJ2-3|.|TRBV9|.
TGTGCCAGCCAAGGGCCTAGGGGCGATACGCAGTATTTT
CASQGPRGDTQYF
>TRBJ1-5|.|TRBV10-3|.
TGTGCCACCAGAGGGGCGGGGAGTCAGCCCCAGCATTTT
CATRGAGSQPQHF
>TRBJ2-7|.|TRBV4-1|.
TGCGCCAGCAGCCAAGGAGAGATGGCCTCCTACGAGCAGTACTTC
CASSQGEMASYEQYF
>TRBJ2-2|.|TRBV28|.
TGTGCCAGCGTACAGGGAGGAAACACCGGGGAGCTGTTTTTT
CASVQGGNTGELFF
>TRBJ2-7|.|TRBV5-1|few
TGCGCCAGCAGCTTGGGGGGACCGATGACCTACGAGCAGTACTTC
CASSLGGPMTYEQYF
>TRBJ2-5|.|TRBV11-2|.
TGTGCCAGCAGCTTAGAACTTTCGGGAGAAGAGACCCAGTACTTC
CASSLELSGEETQYF
>TRBJ2-1|.|TRBV7-2|.
TGTGCCAGCAGCTTAGGGCAGTCTTCCAATGAGCAGTTCTTC
CASSLGQSSNEQFF
>TRBJ2-5|.|TRBV27|.
TGTGCCAGCTCCAGCAGTGGAAGGGAGATGGGGGAGACCCAGTACTTC
CASSSSGREMGETQYF
>TRBJ2-2|.|TRBV27|.
TGTGCCAGCGGGGAGTGGGGATCCACCGGGGAGCTGTTTTTT
CASGEWGSTGELFF
>TRBJ2-1|TRBD2|TRBV6-1|few
TGTGCCAGCAGTGAAACTAGCGGGAGCTTTTTCTCCTACAATGAGCAGTTCTTC
CASSETSGSFFSYNEQFF
>TRBJ2-2|TRBD1|TRBV29-1|.
TGCAGCGTGGCGGGGACAGGTAGCACCGGGGAGCTGTTTTTT
CSVAGTGSTGELFF
>TRBJ1-1|TRBD1|TRBV28|.
TGTGCCAGCAGTTGGGGTGCGGGGACAGGGGTTTATGGGAACACTGAAGCTTTCTTT
CASSWGAGTGVYGNTEAFF
>TRBJ2-7|.|TRBV9|.
TGTGCCAGCAGCGTAGCTGTCTGGGGTAACTCCTACGAGCAGTACTTC
CASSVAVWGNSYEQYF
>TRBJ1-2|TRBD1|TRBV5-5|once
TGTGCCAGCAGCCCGGACAGGGGGAACTATGGCTACACCTTC
CASSPDRGNYGYTF
>TRBJ2-3|TRBD2|TRBV28|.
TGTGCCAGCAGTTTGCTAGCGGGGAACACAGATACGCAGTATTTT
CASSLLAGNTDTQYF
>TRBJ2-2|TRBD2|TRBV5-1|.
TGCGCCAGCAGCCCCGGCGGGGGGACGAACACCGGGGAGCTGTTTTTT
CASSPGGGTNTGELFF
>TRBJ2-5|.|TRBV11-3|once
TGTGCCAGCAGCCTAGCCCGAGGGTCAGAGACCCAGTACTTC
CASSLARGSETQYF
>TRBJ1-1|.|TRBV28|.
TGTGCCAGCAGTCCAAACAGGGTGGTGAACACTGAAGCTTTCTTT
CASSPNRVVNTEAFF
>TRBJ2-3|.|TRBV6-5|few
TGTGCCAGCAGAGGGGATGCTGATACGCAGTATTTT
CASRGDADTQYF
>TRBJ1-2|.|TRBV30|few
TGTGCCTGGAGTGTAGTGGGGGTATACACCTTC
CAWSVVGVYTF
>TRBJ2-3|.|TRBV9|.
TGTGCCAGCAGCGTAGGAGGGGGAGTTGGAGGGGATACGCAGTATTTT
CASSVGGGVGGDTQYF
>TRBJ1-1|.|TRBV11-1|few
TGTGCCAGCAGCTTAGGGGCAGGAGCTTTGAACACTGAAGCTTTCTTT
CASSLGAGALNTEAFF
>TRBJ1-1|.|TRBV18|.
TGTGCCAGCTCACCGTCGGGGGTGCCCTTTCTGAACACTGAAGCTTTCTTT
CASSPSGVPFLNTEAFF
>TRBJ2-5|.|TRBV5-1|.
TGCGCCAGCAGCCCCAATTCGGGACTGGGAGAGACCCAGTACTTC
CASSPNSGLGETQYF
>TRBJ2-1|TRBD2|TRBV4-1|once
TGCGCCAGCAGCCAAGGAACTAGCGGGTGGGAGAGCTCCTACAATGAGCAGTTCTTC
CASSQGTSGWESSYNEQFF
>TRBJ2-7|.|TRBV7-8|.
TGTGCCAGCAGCTCCCTTGTGGGCGGAGCCTACGAGCAGTACTTC
CASSSLVGGAYEQYF
>TRBJ2-1|TRBD2|TRBV5-1|.
TGCGCCAGCAGCCAGGGACTAGCGGGAGGCCGCTCCTACAATGAGCAGTTCTTC
CASSQGLAGGRSYNEQFF
>TRBJ1-4|TRBD1|TRBV28|.
TGTGCCAGCAGTCCGCCACAGGGGGCTAATGAAAAACTGTTTTTT
CASSPPQGANEKLFF
>TRBJ2-7|TRBD1|TRBV29-1|.
TGCAGCGTTGTAACGGACAGGGGGTTCTACGAGCAGTACTTC
CSVVTDRGFYEQYF
>TRBJ2-2|TRBD2|TRBV11-2|.
TGTGCCAGCCTAACTTTCTACGGGACTAGCTCCGGGGAGCTGTTTTTT
CASLTFYGTSSGELFF
>TRBJ2-2|.|TRBV29-1|.
TGCAGCGGCGAGAGGGGTCCCGGGGAGCTGTTTTTT
CSGERGPGELFF
>TRBJ2-7|.|TRBV6-5|.
TGTGCCAGCATTCTACAGCAACGGGGCTACGAGCAGTACTTC
CASILQQRGYEQYF
>TRBJ1-5|.|TRBV28|.
TGTGCCAGCAGTTTAGTGGGGCAGGGGCCCCAGCATTTT
CASSLVGQGPQHF
>TRBJ2-7|TRBD2|TRBV28|.
TGTGCCAGCAGTGACGCGGGGAGGGACTACGAGCAGTACTTC
CASSDAGRDYEQYF